One and the same sample provided the 22 T cell receptor beta chains below, sequenced in a study of T-cell reconstitution after alpha-beta-depleted transplantation in children. Unique molecular identifiers were incorporated when the TCRbeta library was constructed. Via MiXCR, TCRdb re-called the PCR reads, giving one row per CDR3 protein. This table holds roughly 170,000 distinct CDR3 sequences, more than 6.5% found once. This specimen was PBMCs from the stem cell graft donor, taken from the stem cell graft. The origin of the receptors is a human donor who donated a stem cell graft to a child with Wiskott-Aldrich syndrome.

The gene calls are TRBV7-9 and TRBJ2-5; 11 nucleotides line up with TRBD2. Germline V CDR1 and CDR2: SEHNR, FQNEAQ (reference sequence). The CDR3 is 15 residues long. Germline trimming cut 2 bases from V and 4 bases from J; bases unmatched to any gene: 3. The CDR3 DNA is TGTGCCAGCAGCTTATTTACTAGCGGGAGAGAGACCCAGTACTTC. Its translation is CASSLFTSGRETQYF.

This clonotype is a singleton in its sample. This may arise from a read error, as a much more abundant clone is one base away. The chain combines TRBV6-5 with TRBJ1-2; 9 bases are shared with TRBD1. The CDR3 extends over 14 amino acids. Germline V gene sequence: CDR1 MNHEY, CDR2 SVGAGI. The CDR3, as DNA: TGTTCCAGCAGTTACCGGGGACAGGGTGATGGCTACACCTTC. Translated: CSSSYRGQGDGYTF.

The chain couples TRBV7-2 to TRBJ2-1, with D tentatively TRBD1 or TRBD2 (7 bases each). The V and J ends lost 5 bases and 8 bases respectively, with 13 bases between them. The CDR3 runs to 13 residues. Germline V gene lookup returns CDR1 SGHTA and CDR2 FQGNSA. The CDR3 loop is CASSAQGGYEQFF. CDR3 in DNA: TGTGCCAGCAGCGCTCAGGGGGGGTATGAGCAGTTCTTC.

This clonotype was detected many times. The rearrangement links TRBV12-3 or TRBV12-4 to TRBJ2-5; 10 bases align to TRBD2. J lost 5 bases, V lost 5 bases, and 8 bases had no gene match. The CDR3 length is 15 residues. The CDR3 protein is CASSHPSSGGETQYF. For the CDR3, the DNA is TGTGCCAGCAGTCACCCATCTAGCGGGGGTGAGACCCAGTACTTC.

This clonotype was recorded many times. The CDR3 is CASSLVGPQETQYF. CDR3 bases: TGTGCCAGCAGCTTAGTGGGCCCGCAAGAGACCCAGTACTTC. The chain is built from TRBV7-8 and TRBJ2-5; D uncertain. CDR3 length: 14 amino acids. CDR1 and CDR2 (germline): SGHVS, FQNEAQ. Trimming pared 1 base from V and 2 bases from J, leaving 8 bases between.

This clonotype was counted at least ten times. This chain uses TRBV20-1 with TRBJ2-6; D is unresolved. This CDR3 is built from 13 residues. Germline loops: CDR1 DFQATT, CDR2 SNEGSKA (reference sequence). Trimming took 5 bases from V and 0 from J, leaving 5 bases between them. CDR3 nucleotides: TGCAGTGCTCACTCCTCTGGGGCCAACGTCCTGACTTTC. Translation gives CSAHSSGANVLTF.

This chain joins TRBV7-9 and TRBJ2-1; 8 bases agree with TRBD1. V dropped 5 bases and J dropped 9; count of bases not matched to a gene: 3. Germline CDR1 reads SEHNR; CDR2 reads FQNEAQ (reference sequence). The CDR3 extends over 12 amino acids. The CDR3 DNA reads TGTGCCAGCAGCCCAGGGGGCGGTGAGCAGTTCTTC. Its protein product is CASSPGGGEQFF.

The sample holds many counts of this clonotype. The J gene is TRBJ2-7, the V gene TRBV29-1, with a possible D match to TRBD2 (6 bases). This CDR3 contains 11 residues. Germline loops: CDR1 SQVTM, CDR2 ANQGSEA. The germline V and J ends were trimmed by 0 bases and 6 bases, with 6 bases remaining between them. The chain's CDR3 is CSVEEGLEQYF. The CDR3 region has the DNA TGCAGCGTTGAAGAGGGACTCGAGCAGTACTTC.

At least ten counts were recorded for this clonotype. The chain employs TRBV20-1 and TRBJ1-1, with D possibly being TRBD1 (6 bases). This CDR3 is built from 15 residues. Trimming stripped 1 base from V and 7 bases from J, with 19 bases between. CDR1 is DFQATT, CDR2 SNEGSKA, per germline (reference sequence). Here the CDR3 DNA reads TGCAGTGCTAGAGTAATATCAACAGGGACGGGTGAAGCTTTCTTT. It encodes CSARVISTGTGEAFF.

In this sample, this clonotype turned up a few times. This rearrangement joins TRBV10-2 to TRBJ2-2, with 9 bases identical to TRBD1. Trimming took 7 bases from V and 6 from J; bases not matched to a gene: 6. The CDR3 covers 14 residues. The V gene's germline CDR1 is WSHSY and CDR2 SAAADI. The CDR3 loop reads CASTKQGASGELFF. The CDR3 DNA sequence: TGCGCCAGCACCAAACAGGGGGCGTCCGGGGAGCTGTTTTTT.

This clonotype was recorded a few times. The rearrangement joins TRBV5-5 to TRBJ1-5, with D unresolved. The CDR3 length is 14 residues. Per the germline V gene, CDR1 is SGHKS and CDR2 is YYEKEE (reference sequence). Trimming left V 0 bases short and J 7 bases short, with 11 bases between. The CDR3 loop is CASSLGEGWQPQHF. The CDR3 DNA reads TGTGCCAGCAGCTTGGGGGAGGGATGGCAGCCCCAGCATTTT.

This clonotype was seen at least ten times. The chain has TRBV5-1 and TRBJ1-1, with no clear D. The CDR3 spans 15 residues. Germline V gene data show CDR1 as SGHRS and CDR2 as YFSETQ. Trimming left V 0 bases short and J 3 bases short, with 12 bases between. The CDR3 DNA is TGCGCCAGCAGCTTGGATTTTAACTGGGACACTGAAGCTTTCTTT. It specifies CASSLDFNWDTEAFF.

This clonotype occurred many times. The CDR3 DNA sequence: TGTGCCAGCAGTCTAGCCCGACAGGGATCGGGGGAGACCCAGTACTTC. Its translation is CASSLARQGSGETQYF. The V gene is TRBV6-1, the J gene TRBJ2-5; TRBD1 matches at 7 bases. Germline-derived CDR1 and CDR2 are MNHNS and SASEGT. Trimming removed 5 bases from V and 5 bases from J; junction bases left unmatched: 14. The CDR3 loop spans 16 amino acids.

This clonotype has at least ten counts. V gene TRBV6-1 combines with J gene TRBJ2-1; the match to TRBD2 covers 11 bases. This CDR3 region has 16 residues. Germline CDR1 is MNHNS and CDR2 is SASEGT. After removal of 5 bases from V and 6 bases from J, the junction contained 9 bases not matched to a gene. The CDR3 DNA sequence: TGTGCCAGCAGTCGTCTTAGCGGGGGGGCCCCCAATGAGCAGTTCTTC. Translated: CASSRLSGGAPNEQFF.

This clonotype was detected many times. The chain has TRBV6-5 and TRBJ2-1, with D perhaps TRBD1 (5 bases). Looked up from germline, CDR1 is MNHEY and CDR2 is SVGAGI. V was shortened by 0 bases and J by 3 bases, with 15 bases between the two germline ends. The CDR3 length is 17 residues. CDR3 amino acids: CASSYSQVRGIYNEQFF. DNA of the CDR3: TGTGCCAGCAGTTACTCGCAAGTAAGGGGTATCTACAATGAGCAGTTCTTC.

This clonotype was seen repeatedly, ten times or more. The rearrangement links TRBV6-5 to TRBJ1-2; a weak D match, TRBD1 (6 bases). Trimming pared 5 bases from V and 2 bases from J, leaving 15 bases between. There are 15 residues in the CDR3. Germline values: CDR1 MNHEY, CDR2 SVGAGI. CDR3 in DNA: TGTGCCAGCAGTACAACAGGGATCGCCAACTATGGCTACACCTTC. This translates into CASSTTGIANYGYTF.

The gene calls are TRBV20-1 and TRBJ2-3, with D perhaps matching TRBD2 (6 bases). With 5 bases removed from V and 3 bases from J, the gap between germline ends came to 15 bases. The CDR3 has 14 amino acids. Germline CDR1 is DFQATT and CDR2 is SNEGSKA (reference sequence). CDR3: CSAPLAGATDTQYF. CDR3 nucleotides: TGCAGTGCTCCACTAGCTGGGGCAACAGATACGCAGTATTTT.

This clonotype was seen ten or more times. The J gene is TRBJ1-3, the V gene TRBV2, with a possible D match to TRBD1 (6 bases). Looked up from germline, CDR1 is SNHLY and CDR2 is FYNNEI. Trimming left V 6 bases short and J 0 bases short, with 12 bases between. This CDR3 spans 15 amino acids. As DNA, the CDR3 is TGTGCCAGCAGAACAGGGAGTACCTCTGGAAACACCATATATTTT. The encoded protein is CASRTGSTSGNTIYF. The variable domain in full, with the rest retrieved from reference TRBV2 and TRBJ1-3, is EPEVTQTPSHQVTQMGQEVILRCVPISNHLYFYWYRQILGQKVEFLVSFYNNEISEKSEIFDDQFSVERPDGSNFTLKIRSTKLEDSAMYFCASRTGSTSGNTIYFGEGSWLTVV.

This clonotype has a count of ten or more. The gene calls are TRBV24-1 and TRBJ2-1; D ambiguous. Germline CDR1 is KGHDR and CDR2 is SFDVKD. Trimming took 6 bases from V and 5 from J, leaving 7 bases between them. This CDR3 has 12 residues. CDR3 protein: CATSRTHNEQFF. CDR3 bases: TGTGCCACCAGTAGGACCCACAATGAGCAGTTCTTC.

This clonotype was observed many times. V and J are TRBV5-5 and TRBJ1-6; D remains unclear. Trimming stripped 0 bases from V and 2 bases from J, with 9 bases between. This CDR3 is 16 amino acids long. CDR1 is SGHKS and CDR2 is YYEKEE in the germline V gene (reference sequence). The CDR3 bases are TGTGCCAGCAGCTTGGCCTCACAGCCCTATAATTCACCCCTCCACTTT. Protein sequence: CASSLASQPYNSPLHF.

This clonotype was seen at least ten times. V gene TRBV12-3 or TRBV12-4 combines with J gene TRBJ1-1, with D unresolved. V dropped 4 bases and J dropped 1 base, with 7 bases sitting between them. The CDR3 covers 13 residues. As DNA, the CDR3 is TGTGCCAGCAGTTCGGTTAGGAACACTGAAGCTTTCTTT. This sequence encodes CASSSVRNTEAFF.

Ten or more counts support this clonotype. The chain joins TRBV7-2 to TRBJ2-7; D is unclear. Trimming stripped 4 bases from V and 5 bases from J, with 12 bases between. There are 13 residues in the CDR3. Germline V lookup: CDR1 SGHTA, CDR2 FQGNSA. As DNA, the CDR3 is TGTGCCAGCAGCTCCGTGATAGTGGACGAGCAGTACTTC. This sequence encodes CASSSVIVDEQYF.